This T cell receptor beta chain was found in a study of blood T cells in healthy people across ages. The study, taken as a whole, reports: The fall in TCR beta diversity per million T cells was roughly linear with age. Long-lived donors carried more naive CD4+ cells and greater diversity than aged donors.

Sample-barcoded 5' priming and a J-beta primer mix drove a second PCR of about 6 to 12 cycles. One entry per CDR3 protein, called by TCRdb with MiXCR from the 5' RACE reads. Of around 820,000 distinct CDR3 sequences in the sample, roughly 25% were seen once. Trimming shortened V by 2 bases and J by 1 base, and 6 bases separated the two germline ends. CDR1 and CDR2 (germline): MNHEY, SVGAGI. The CDR3 is 14 residues long. On this clonotype: Its antigen is unknown.

These sequences were also reported in another study, on T cells of mothers and their children. That work adds: The authors detected no persistent microchimeric T cell clones.

The chain carries TRBV6-5 and TRBJ1-5, with D possibly TRBD1 on 6 matching bases. Sequenced input: blood. This clonotype was obtained from a boy between 10 and 17 years old in good health. This CDR3 is CASSYRGSNQPQHF. CDR3 DNA sequence: TGTGCCAGCAGTTACAGGGGGAGCAATCAGCCCCAGCATTTT.